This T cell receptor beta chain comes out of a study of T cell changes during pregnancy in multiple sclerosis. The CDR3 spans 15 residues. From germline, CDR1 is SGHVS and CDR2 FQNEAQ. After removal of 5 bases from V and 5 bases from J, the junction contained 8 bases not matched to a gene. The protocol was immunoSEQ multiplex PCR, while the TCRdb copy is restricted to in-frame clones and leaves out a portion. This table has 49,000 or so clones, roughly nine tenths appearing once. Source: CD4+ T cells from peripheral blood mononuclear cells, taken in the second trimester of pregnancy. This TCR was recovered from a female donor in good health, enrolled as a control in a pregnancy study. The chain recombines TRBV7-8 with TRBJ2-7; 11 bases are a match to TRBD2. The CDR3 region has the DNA TGTGCCAGCAGCAAGACTAGCGGGGACCCCCACGAGCAGTACTTC. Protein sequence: CASSKTSGDPHEQYF.